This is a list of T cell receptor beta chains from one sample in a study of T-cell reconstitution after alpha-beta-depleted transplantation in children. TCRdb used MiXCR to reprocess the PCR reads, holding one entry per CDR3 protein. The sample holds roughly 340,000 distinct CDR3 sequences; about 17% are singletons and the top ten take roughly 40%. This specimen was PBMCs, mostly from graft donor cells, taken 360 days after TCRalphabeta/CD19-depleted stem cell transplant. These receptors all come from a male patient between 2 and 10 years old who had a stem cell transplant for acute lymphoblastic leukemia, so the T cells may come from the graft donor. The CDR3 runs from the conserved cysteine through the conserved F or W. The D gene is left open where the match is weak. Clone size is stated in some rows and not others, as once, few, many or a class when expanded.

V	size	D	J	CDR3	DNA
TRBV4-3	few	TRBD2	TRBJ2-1	CASSQETTSGRIIPYNEQFF	TGCGCCAGCAGCCAGGAGACGACTAGCGGGAGGATTATACCCTACAATGAGCAGTTCTTC
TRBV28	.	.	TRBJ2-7	CASSFEGGPPIYEQYF	TGTGCCAGCAGTTTTGAGGGGGGCCCTCCGATCTACGAGCAGTACTTC
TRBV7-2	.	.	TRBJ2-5	CASSLAGRIETQYF	TGTGCCAGCAGCTTAGCGGGACGAATAGAGACCCAGTACTTC
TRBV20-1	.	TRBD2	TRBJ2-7	CSPSSGRQREQYF	TGCAGTCCTTCTAGCGGGAGGCAAAGGGAGCAGTACTTC
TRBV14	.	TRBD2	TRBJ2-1	CASNLAGGHGEQFF	TGTGCCAGCAACCTAGCGGGAGGGCACGGTGAGCAGTTCTTC
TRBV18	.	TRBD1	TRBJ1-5	CASSFSGTGNQPQHF	TGTGCCAGCTCGTTTTCCGGGACAGGTAATCAGCCCCAGCATTTT
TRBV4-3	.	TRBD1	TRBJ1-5	CASSPWHRGNQPQHF	TGCGCCAGCAGCCCGTGGCACAGGGGAAATCAGCCCCAGCATTTT
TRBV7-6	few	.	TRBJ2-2	CASSLDATRVRELFF	TGTGCCAGCAGCTTGGACGCCACGAGGGTTAGGGAGCTGTTTTTT
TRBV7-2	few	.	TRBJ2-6	CASSLSGGAGANVLTF	TGTGCCAGCAGCTTAAGCGGTGGGGCTGGGGCCAACGTCCTGACTTTC
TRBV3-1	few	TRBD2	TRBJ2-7	CASSQAATSSGSFHRVEQYF	TGTGCCAGCAGCCAAGCAGCGACGTCTAGCGGGAGCTTCCATCGGGTCGAGCAGTACTTC
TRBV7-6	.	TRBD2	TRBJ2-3	CASSPSGILTDTQYF	TGTGCCAGCAGCCCAAGCGGGATTTTGACAGATACGCAGTATTTT
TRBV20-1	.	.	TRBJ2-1	CSGRTGAEDEQFF	TGCAGTGGAAGGACGGGAGCCGAGGATGAGCAGTTCTTC
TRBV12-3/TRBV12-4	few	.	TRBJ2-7	CASSSLLSYEQYF	TGTGCCAGCAGTTCCCTCTTGTCCTACGAGCAGTACTTC
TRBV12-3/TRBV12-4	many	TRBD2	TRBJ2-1	CASSPSGWVEEQFF	TGTGCCAGCAGTCCTAGCGGGTGGGTCGAGGAGCAGTTCTTC
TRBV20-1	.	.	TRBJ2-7	CSARVPLRPRTYEQYF	TGCAGTGCTAGAGTTCCCCTCAGGCCCAGGACCTACGAGCAGTACTTC
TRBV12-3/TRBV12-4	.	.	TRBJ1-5	CASSLVGSHQPQHF	TGTGCCAGCAGTTTAGTCGGCAGTCATCAGCCCCAGCATTTT
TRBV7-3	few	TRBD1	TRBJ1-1	CASSLTPRGRVNTEAFF	TGTGCCAGCAGCTTAACTCCCAGGGGGCGGGTGAACACTGAAGCTTTCTTT
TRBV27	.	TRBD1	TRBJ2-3	CASRQRGRFADTQYF	TGTGCCAGCAGACAAAGGGGGCGGTTTGCAGATACGCAGTATTTT
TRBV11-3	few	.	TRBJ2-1	CASFHGIILDNEQFF	TGTGCCAGCTTTCACGGGATCATCTTGGACAATGAGCAGTTCTTC
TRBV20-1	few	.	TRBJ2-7	CSARSARTTTSSFYEQYF	TGCAGTGCTAGGTCGGCCCGGACCACTACAAGTTCCTTCTACGAGCAGTACTTC
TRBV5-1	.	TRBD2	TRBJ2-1	CASSPILAGAGVNEQFF	TGCGCCAGCAGCCCTATACTAGCGGGAGCCGGGGTCAATGAGCAGTTCTTC
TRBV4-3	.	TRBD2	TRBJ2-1	CASSQDKGTRAYNEQFF	TGCGCCAGCAGCCAAGATAAGGGGACTAGGGCTTACAATGAGCAGTTCTTC
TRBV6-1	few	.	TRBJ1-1	CASSPPSNTEAFF	TGTGCCAGCAGTCCCCCCAGCAACACTGAAGCTTTCTTT
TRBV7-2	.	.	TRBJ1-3	CASSLLLLRSGNTIYF	TGTGCCAGCAGCTTACTCCTGTTACGCTCTGGAAACACCATATATTTT
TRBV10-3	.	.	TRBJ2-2	CAISERDTPTGELFF	TGTGCCATCAGTGAGCGTGACACTCCCACCGGGGAGCTGTTTTTT
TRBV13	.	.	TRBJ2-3	CASSFGSGGTDTQYF	TGTGCCAGCAGCTTTGGTAGCGGAGGCACAGATACGCAGTATTTT
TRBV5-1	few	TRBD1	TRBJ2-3	CASSQGTGGLRTDTQYF	TGCGCCAGCAGCCAAGGGACAGGGGGACTTCGCACAGATACGCAGTATTTT
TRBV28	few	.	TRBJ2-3	CASSLREVVTDTQYF	TGTGCCAGCAGTTTAAGGGAGGTCGTCACAGATACGCAGTATTTT
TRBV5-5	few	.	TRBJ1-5	CASSLLGGPSQPQHF	TGTGCCAGCAGCTTGTTGGGGGGGCCGAGTCAGCCCCAGCATTTT
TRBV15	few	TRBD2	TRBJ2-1	CATSRDFLAGPRYNEQFF	TGTGCCACCAGCAGAGATTTTCTAGCGGGACCTCGGTACAATGAGCAGTTCTTC
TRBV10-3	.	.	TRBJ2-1	CAISEVITSSYNEQFF	TGTGCCATCAGTGAGGTAATAACTAGCTCCTACAATGAGCAGTTCTTC
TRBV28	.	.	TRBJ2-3	CASSLTPTTDTQYF	TGTGCCAGCAGTTTAACACCCACCACAGATACGCAGTATTTT
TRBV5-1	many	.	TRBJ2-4	CASSLDRAQDIQYF	TGCGCCAGCAGCTTGGACAGGGCTCAGGACATTCAGTACTTC
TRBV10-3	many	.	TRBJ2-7	CAISLTAYEQYF	TGTGCCATCAGCTTGACAGCCTACGAGCAGTACTTC
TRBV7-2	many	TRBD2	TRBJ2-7	CASRQSTSGNEQYF	TGTGCCAGCAGACAGAGCACTAGCGGGAACGAGCAGTACTTC
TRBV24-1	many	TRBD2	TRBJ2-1	CATSDLGGLAGYNEQFF	TGTGCCACCAGTGATTTGGGGGGGCTAGCGGGATACAATGAGCAGTTCTTC
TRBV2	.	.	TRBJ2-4	CASTEMGLAKNIQYF	TGTGCCAGCACCGAGATGGGGTTAGCCAAAAACATTCAGTACTTC
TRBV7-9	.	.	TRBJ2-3	CASSFTSAVTDTQYF	TGTGCCAGCAGCTTTACTAGTGCGGTAACAGATACGCAGTATTTT
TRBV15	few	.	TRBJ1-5	CATSSGGSVGNQPQHF	TGTGCCACCAGCAGTGGGGGCAGTGTGGGCAATCAGCCCCAGCATTTT
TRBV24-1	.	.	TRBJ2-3	CATSEPSTDTQYF	TGTGCCACCAGTGAGCCTAGCACAGATACGCAGTATTTT
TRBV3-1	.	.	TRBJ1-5	CASSLREGQPQHF	TGTGCCAGCAGTCTCAGGGAAGGTCAGCCCCAGCATTTT
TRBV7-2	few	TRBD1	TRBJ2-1	CASSFHRDRGSNEQFF	TGTGCCAGCAGCTTTCACCGGGACAGGGGGAGTAATGAGCAGTTCTTC